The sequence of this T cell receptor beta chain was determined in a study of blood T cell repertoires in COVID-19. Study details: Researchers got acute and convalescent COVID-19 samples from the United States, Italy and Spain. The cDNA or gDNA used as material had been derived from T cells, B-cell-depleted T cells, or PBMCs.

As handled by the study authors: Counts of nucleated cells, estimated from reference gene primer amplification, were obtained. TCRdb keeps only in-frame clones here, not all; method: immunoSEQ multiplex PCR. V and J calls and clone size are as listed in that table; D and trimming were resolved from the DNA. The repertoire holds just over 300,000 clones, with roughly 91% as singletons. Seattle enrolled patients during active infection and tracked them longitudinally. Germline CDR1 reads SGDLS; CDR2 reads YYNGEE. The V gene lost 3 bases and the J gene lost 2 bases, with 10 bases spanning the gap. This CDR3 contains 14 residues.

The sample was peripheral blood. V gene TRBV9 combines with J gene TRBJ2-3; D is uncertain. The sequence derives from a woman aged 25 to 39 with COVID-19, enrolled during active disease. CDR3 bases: TGTGCCAGCAGCGCAGCTGACAACACAGATACGCAGTATTTT. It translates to CASSAADNTDTQYF.